This T cell receptor (beta chain) was profiled in a study of neoadjuvant nivolumab and ipilimumab in lung cancer. The overall study: The combination arm added day-1 ipilimumab 1 mg/kg to nivolumab 3 mg/kg on days 1, 15, 29.

Produced via immunoSEQ multiplex PCR; TCRdb's table is partial and in-frame only. The table records 8,500 to 10,000 clones, more than 70% of them present only once. In the case of this clone: What it recognizes is unknown.

With V trimmed by 2 bases and J by 6 bases, 16 bases remained unmatched. Germline V gene lookup returns CDR1 SGHTA and CDR2 FQGTGA. The CDR3 consists of 19 residues. Regarding the study as a whole: Compared with tumor-adjacent uninvolved lung, resected tumors showed greater richness and clonality. Pretherapy blood TCR richness correlated positively with resected tumor richness. Only two of four nivolumab-treated tumors gained richness and clonality by surgery.

The chain carries TRBV7-3 and TRBJ2-7; 13 bases match TRBD2. The input for sequencing was tumor tissue, taken after neoadjuvant nivolumab, alone or with ipilimumab, at or shortly before surgery. The TCR was taken from an adult with non-small cell lung cancer. Some clones in this sample may be carry-over from other donors' samples. The DNA for the CDR3 is TGTGCCAGCAGCTTATCAGGTACGATGGGGACTAGCGGGGCTCCCGAGCAGTACTTC. It translates to CASSLSGTMGTSGAPEQYF. The whole variable domain, remainder taken from reference TRBV7-3 and TRBJ2-7, is GAGVSQTPSNKVTEKGKYVELRCDPISGHTALYWYRQSLGQGPEFLIYFQGTGAADDSGLPNDRFFAVRPEGSVSTLKIQRTERGDSAVYLCASSLSGTMGTSGAPEQYFGPGTRLTVT.